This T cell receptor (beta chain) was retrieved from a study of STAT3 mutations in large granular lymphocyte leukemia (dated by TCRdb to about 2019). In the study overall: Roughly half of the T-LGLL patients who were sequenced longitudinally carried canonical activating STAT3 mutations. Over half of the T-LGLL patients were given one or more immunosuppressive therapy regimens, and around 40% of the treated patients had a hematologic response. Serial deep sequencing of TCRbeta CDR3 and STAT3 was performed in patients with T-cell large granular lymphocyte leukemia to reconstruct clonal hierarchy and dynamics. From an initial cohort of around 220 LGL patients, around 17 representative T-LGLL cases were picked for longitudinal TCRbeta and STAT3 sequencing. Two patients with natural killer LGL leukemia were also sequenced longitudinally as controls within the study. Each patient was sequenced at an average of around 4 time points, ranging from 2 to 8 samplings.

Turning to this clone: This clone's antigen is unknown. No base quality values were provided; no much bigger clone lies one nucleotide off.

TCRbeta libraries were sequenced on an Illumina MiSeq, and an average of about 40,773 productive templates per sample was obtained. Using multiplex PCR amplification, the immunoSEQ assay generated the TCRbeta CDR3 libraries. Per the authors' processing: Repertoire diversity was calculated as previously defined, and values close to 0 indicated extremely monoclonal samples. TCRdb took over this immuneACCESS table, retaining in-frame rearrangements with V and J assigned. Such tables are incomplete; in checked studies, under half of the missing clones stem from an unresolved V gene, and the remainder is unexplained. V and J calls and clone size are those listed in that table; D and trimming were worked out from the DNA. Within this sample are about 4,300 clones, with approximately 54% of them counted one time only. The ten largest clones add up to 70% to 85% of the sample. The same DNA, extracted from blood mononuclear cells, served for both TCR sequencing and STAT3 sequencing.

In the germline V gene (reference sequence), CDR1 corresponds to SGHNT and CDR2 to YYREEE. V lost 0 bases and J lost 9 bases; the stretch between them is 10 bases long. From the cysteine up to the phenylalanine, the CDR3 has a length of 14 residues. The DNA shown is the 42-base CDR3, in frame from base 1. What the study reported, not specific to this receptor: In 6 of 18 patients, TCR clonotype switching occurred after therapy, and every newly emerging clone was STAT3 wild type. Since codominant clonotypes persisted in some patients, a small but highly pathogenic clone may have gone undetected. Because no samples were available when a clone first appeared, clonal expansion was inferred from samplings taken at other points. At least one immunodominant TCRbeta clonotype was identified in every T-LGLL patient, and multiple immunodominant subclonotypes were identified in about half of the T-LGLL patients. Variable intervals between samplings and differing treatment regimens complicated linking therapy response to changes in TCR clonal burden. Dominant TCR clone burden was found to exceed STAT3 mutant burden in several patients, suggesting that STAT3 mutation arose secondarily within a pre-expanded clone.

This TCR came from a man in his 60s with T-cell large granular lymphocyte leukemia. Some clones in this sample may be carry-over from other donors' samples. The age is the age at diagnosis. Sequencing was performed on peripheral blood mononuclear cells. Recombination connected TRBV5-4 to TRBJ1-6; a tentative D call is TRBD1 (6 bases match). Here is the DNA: TGTGCCAGCAGCTTGGGTCCGACAGGTTCACCCCTCCACTTT. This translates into CASSLGPTGSPLHF.